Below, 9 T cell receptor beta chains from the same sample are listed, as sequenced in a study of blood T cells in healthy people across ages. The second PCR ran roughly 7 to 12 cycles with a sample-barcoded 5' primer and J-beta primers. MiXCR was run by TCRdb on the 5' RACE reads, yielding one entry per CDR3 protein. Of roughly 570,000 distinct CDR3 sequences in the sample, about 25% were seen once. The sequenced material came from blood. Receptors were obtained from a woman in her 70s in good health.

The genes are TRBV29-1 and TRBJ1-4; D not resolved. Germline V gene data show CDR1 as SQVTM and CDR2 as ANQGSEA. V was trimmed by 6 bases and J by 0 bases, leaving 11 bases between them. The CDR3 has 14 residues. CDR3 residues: CSVQYSATNEKLFF. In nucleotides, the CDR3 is TGCAGCGTCCAGTACAGTGCAACTAATGAAAAACTGTTTTTT.

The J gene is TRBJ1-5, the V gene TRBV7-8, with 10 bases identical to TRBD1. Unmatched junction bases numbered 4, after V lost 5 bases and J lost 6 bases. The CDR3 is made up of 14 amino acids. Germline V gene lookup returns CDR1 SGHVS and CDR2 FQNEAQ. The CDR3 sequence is CASSADRGSQPQHF. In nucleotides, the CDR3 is TGTGCCAGCAGCGCGGACAGGGGGAGTCAGCCCCAGCATTTT.

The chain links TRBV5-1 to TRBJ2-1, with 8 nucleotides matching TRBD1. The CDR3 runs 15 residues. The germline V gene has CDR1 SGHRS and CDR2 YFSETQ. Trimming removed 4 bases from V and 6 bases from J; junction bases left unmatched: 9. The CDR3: CASSTRTGPPNEQFF. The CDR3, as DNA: TGCGCCAGCAGCACTAGGACAGGGCCCCCCAATGAGCAGTTCTTC.

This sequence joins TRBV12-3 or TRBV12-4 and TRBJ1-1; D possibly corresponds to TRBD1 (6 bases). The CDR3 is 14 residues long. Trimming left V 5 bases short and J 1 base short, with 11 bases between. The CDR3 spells CASSPAGANTEAFF. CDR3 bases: TGTGCCAGCAGTCCTGCAGGGGCGAACACTGAAGCTTTCTTT.

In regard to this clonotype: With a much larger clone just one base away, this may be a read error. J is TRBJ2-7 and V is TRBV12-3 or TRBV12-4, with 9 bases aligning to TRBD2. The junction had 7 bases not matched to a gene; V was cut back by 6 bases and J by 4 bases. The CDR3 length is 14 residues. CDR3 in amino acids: CASSPSGGWYEQYF. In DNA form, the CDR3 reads TGTGCCAGCAGCCCGAGCGGGGGGTGGTACGAGCAGTACTTC.

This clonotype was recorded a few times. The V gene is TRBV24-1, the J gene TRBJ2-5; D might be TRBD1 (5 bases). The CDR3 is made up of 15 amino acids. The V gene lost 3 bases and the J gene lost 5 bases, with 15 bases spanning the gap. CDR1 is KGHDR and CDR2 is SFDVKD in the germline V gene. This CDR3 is CATSDPTQGWETQYF. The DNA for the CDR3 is TGTGCCACCAGTGATCCAACGCAGGGATGGGAGACCCAGTACTTC.

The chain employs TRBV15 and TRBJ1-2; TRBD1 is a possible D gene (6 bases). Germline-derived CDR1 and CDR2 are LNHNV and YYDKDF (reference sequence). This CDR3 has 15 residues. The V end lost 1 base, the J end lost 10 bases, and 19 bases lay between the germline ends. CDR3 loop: CATSRGQDPSRPYTF. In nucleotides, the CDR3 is TGTGCCACCAGCAGAGGACAGGACCCATCTCGTCCCTACACCTTC.

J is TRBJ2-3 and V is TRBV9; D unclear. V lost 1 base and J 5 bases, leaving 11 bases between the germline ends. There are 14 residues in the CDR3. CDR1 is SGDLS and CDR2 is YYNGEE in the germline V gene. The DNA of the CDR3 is TGTGCCAGCAGCGTACAGGCCCACAAAGATACGCAGTATTTT. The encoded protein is CASSVQAHKDTQYF.

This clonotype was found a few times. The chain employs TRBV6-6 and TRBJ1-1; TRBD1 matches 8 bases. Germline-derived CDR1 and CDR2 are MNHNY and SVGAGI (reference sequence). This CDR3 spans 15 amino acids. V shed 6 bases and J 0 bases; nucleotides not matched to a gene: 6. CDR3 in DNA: TGTGCCAGCAGAACAGGGGGGACACTGAACACTGAAGCTTTCTTT. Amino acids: CASRTGGTLNTEAFF.